This T cell receptor (beta chain) is drawn from a study of blood T cell repertoires in COVID-19. At the level of the study: In each case, the material was cDNA or gDNA derived from T cells, B-cell-depleted T cells, or PBMCs.

Assay used: immunoSEQ multiplex PCR; TCRdb lists only in-frame clones, some missing. Of about 220,000 clones listed, 75% to 90% are singletons. The germline V gene has CDR1 SEHNR and CDR2 FQNEAQ (reference sequence). J gave up 14 bases and V 0 bases, and 11 bases lay outside the gene matches. CDR3 length equals 16 residues. Assignment of participants to cohorts was predicated upon participant-reported clinical history. The clonotype was recovered from a young woman in a cohort exposed to, infected with or recovered from COVID-19 (not recorded which). The source material was PBMCs or T cells enriched from blood (not recorded which). The rearrangement joins TRBV7-9 to TRBJ2-1; 12 positions agree with TRBD2. CDR3 loop: CASSLAQLAGGPSEFF. CDR3 nucleotides: TGTGCCAGCAGCTTAGCGCAGCTAGCGGGAGGGCCCTCAGAGTTCTTC.